These 14 T cell receptor beta chains originate from one sample sequenced in a study of OX40 agonist ivuxolimab in advanced cancers. Some clones are missing from TCRdb's copy, which holds only in-frame ones; the method was immunoSEQ multiplex PCR. This table has 40,000 to 50,000 clones, approximately 80% appearing once. This material consisted of CD4+ or CD8+ T cells sorted from blood, taken in a trial of the OX40 agonist ivuxolimab. Source of these receptors: an adult with an advanced solid tumor such as melanoma, head and neck, liver or kidney cancer.

This chain links TRBV5-1 with TRBJ2-7; 11 nucleotides match TRBD1. The germline gives CDR1 SGHRS, CDR2 YFSETQ. V was pared by 7 bases and J by 3 bases, with 6 bases of the junction left unmatched. This CDR3 is 14 amino acids long. The CDR3 DNA reads TGCGCCAGCTGGGAAGGGACAGGGGGCTACGAGCAGTACTTC. This codes for CASWEGTGGYEQYF.

This clone has only one observation. The V call is TRBV30, the J call TRBJ2-7; 7 nucleotides match TRBD1. With V trimmed by 3 bases and J by 4 bases, 6 bases remained unmatched. The CDR3 contains 13 residues. Per germline, CDR1 GTSNPN and CDR2 SVGIG (reference sequence). CDR3 DNA sequence: TGTGCCTGGAGGACAGGGTGGGGATACGAGCAGTACTTC. Amino acids: CAWRTGWGYEQYF. The full variable domain, in which reference TRBV30 and TRBJ2-7 provide the parts outside the CDR3, is SQTIHQWPATLVQPVGSPLSLECTVEGTSNPNLYWYRQAAGRGLQLLFYSVGIGQISSEVPQNLSASRPQDRQFILSSKKLLLSDSGFYLCAWRTGWGYEQYFGPGTRLTVT.

The chain carries TRBV4-3 and TRBJ1-4; D is ambiguous. The ends were cut back, 1 base at V and 5 bases at J, with 17 bases in the middle. Germline V CDR1 and CDR2: LGHNA, YSLEER. The length of the CDR3 is 17 residues. The CDR3 coding sequence is TGCGCCAGCAGCCAAGCCCCCGGGCCAGCATCGAATGAAAAACTGTTTTTT. Translating it yields CASSQAPGPASNEKLFF.

The V call is TRBV4-1, the J call TRBJ1-2; perhaps TRBD1 as D (6 bases). V was cut by 4 bases and J by 4 bases, with 10 bases left in between. This CDR3 spans 13 amino acids. Germline V gene sequence: CDR1 MGHRA, CDR2 YSYEKL. CDR3 protein: CASSPRGVYGYTF. The CDR3 DNA reads TGCGCCAGCAGCCCCAGGGGCGTCTATGGCTACACCTTC.

The V gene is TRBV4-1, the J gene TRBJ1-1; no reliable D call. The CDR3 length is 12 residues. Between the trimmed V and J ends, which lost 2 bases and 6 bases, there was a span of 7 bases. The germline CDR1 and CDR2 sequences are MGHRA and YSYEKL. The CDR3 region is CASSQTGAEAFF. The DNA of the CDR3 is TGCGCCAGCAGCCAAACTGGGGCTGAAGCTTTCTTT.

The rearrangement uses TRBV4-2 and TRBJ1-1; D gene uncertain. Trimming removed 1 base from V and 4 bases from J, with 7 bases in between. Per the germline V gene, CDR1 is LGHNA and CDR2 is YNFKEQ. This CDR3 region has 13 residues. CDR3 loop: CASSQGTGTEAFF. In DNA form, the CDR3 reads TGTGCCAGCAGCCAAGGGACGGGCACTGAAGCTTTCTTT.

V gene TRBV7-6 combines with J gene TRBJ1-5; a weak D match, TRBD1 (5 bases). CDR3 size: 15 residues. Trimming shortened V by 5 bases and J by 2 bases, and 13 bases separated the two germline ends. Germline V gene sequence: CDR1 SGHVS, CDR2 FNYEAQ. The CDR3 sequence is CASSPGGYGNQPQHF. In nucleotides, the CDR3 is TGTGCCAGCAGCCCGGGGGGGTATGGCAATCAGCCCCAGCATTTT.

V and J are TRBV27 and TRBJ2-7; D possibly uses TRBD1 or TRBD2 (5 bases each). The CDR3 runs to 16 residues. Trimming left V 8 bases short and J 2 bases short, with 22 bases between. In germline, CDR1 is MNHEY, CDR2 SMNVEV (reference sequence). For the CDR3, the DNA is TGTGCCAGCGGCCCCTCCGGGACCTTAATACCCTACGAGCAGTACTTC. Protein product: CASGPSGTLIPYEQYF.

This clone is medium-sized (0.01 to 0.1%). The chain is built from TRBV4-2 and TRBJ2-1, with a weak D call TRBD2 (5 bases). The V end lost 4 bases, the J end lost 1 base, and 17 bases lay between the germline ends. This CDR3 has 17 amino acids. The germline gives CDR1 LGHNA, CDR2 YNFKEQ. CDR3 sequence reads: CASSLKEGAASYNEQFF. The CDR3 nucleotides read TGTGCCAGCAGCCTGAAAGAGGGAGCGGCATCCTACAATGAGCAGTTCTTC.

This sequence joins TRBV7-9 and TRBJ2-1; 11 bases align to TRBD2. V shed 5 bases and J 0 bases; nucleotides not matched to a gene: 6. The germline CDR1 and CDR2 sequences are SEHNR and FQNEAQ (reference sequence). The CDR3 runs 17 residues. The CDR3 DNA is TGTGCCAGCAGCCATAGCGGGGGGGCTAGCTCCTACAATGAGCAGTTCTTC. Amino acid sequence: CASSHSGGASSYNEQFF.

The chain recombines TRBV28 with TRBJ2-7, with 12 bases that match TRBD2. The germline V gene encodes CDR1 MDHEN and CDR2 SYDVKM. V lost 2 bases to trimming and J lost 7 bases; unmatched junction nucleotides: 3. The CDR3 has 14 residues. This CDR3 reads CASSLVLAGGEQYF. DNA for the CDR3: TGTGCCAGCAGTTTAGTACTAGCGGGAGGAGAGCAGTACTTC.

This chain's CDR3 is CASSWQGPNEQFF. The CDR3 DNA follows: TGTGCCAGTAGTTGGCAGGGGCCCAATGAGCAGTTCTTC. The rearrangement joins TRBV19 to TRBJ2-1, with D possibly TRBD1 on 6 matching bases. V dropped 5 bases and J dropped 6 bases, with 11 bases sitting between them. This CDR3 has 13 amino acids. Germline loops: CDR1 LNHDA, CDR2 SQIVND (reference sequence).

The chain uses TRBV11-3 and TRBJ1-2; tentative D call: TRBD1 (6 bases). Germline CDR1 is SGHNT and CDR2 is YENEEA. V lost 0 bases, J lost 8 bases, and 13 bases lay in between. This CDR3 comprises 14 residues. CDR3 in DNA: TGTGCCAGCAGCTTAGATCGGGGGGCCCGAGGCTACACCTTC. Translating gives CASSLDRGARGYTF. Complete variable domain (other parts from reference TRBV11-3 and TRBJ1-2): EAGVVQSPRYKIIEKKQPVAFWCNPISGHNTLYWYLQNLGQGPELLIRYENEEAVDDSQLPKDRFSAERLKGVDSTLKIQPAELGDSAVYLCASSLDRGARGYTFGSGTRLTVV.

The rearrangement uses TRBV10-3 and TRBJ1-2; 8 bases agree with TRBD1. V was clipped by 6 bases and J by 8 bases; unmatched bases: 8. The CDR3 is 13 residues long. The V gene's germline CDR1 is ENHRY and CDR2 SYGVKD. CDR3 nucleotides: TGTGCCATCAGGAGACCACAGGGGGACGGCTACACCTTC. Residues: CAIRRPQGDGYTF.